A single sample gave rise to the 29 T cell receptor beta chains below, sequenced in a study of vaccination and CD4 T cells after COVID-19. Treatment described: 10-day PBMC culture with coronavirus spike peptide pools or control peptides (ViraFEST assay). Their antigens are not known. Oncomine TCR Beta short-read sequencing was applied to DNA from cultured CD4+ T cells. TCRdb passed the PCR reads through MiXCR, listing each CDR3 protein once. The data show 8,200 or so distinct CDR3 sequences, roughly 57% seen once. Sequencing was done on a sample of CD4+ T cells from blood, cultured in vitro. These receptors were collected from a human donor who had recovered from COVID-19.

This chain uses TRBV11-2 with TRBJ2-5, with D possibly being TRBD2 (6 bases). The ends were cut back, 5 bases at V and 7 bases at J, with 20 bases in the middle. The germline CDR1 and CDR2 sequences are SGHAT and FQNNGV. The CDR3 totals 15 residues. The chain's CDR3 is CASSQGRGAQGTQYF. CDR3 nucleotides: TGTGCCAGCAGCCAAGGGCGCGGGGCCCAGGGGACCCAGTACTTC.

The gene calls are TRBV6-1 and TRBJ2-1, with TRBD2 matching 7 bases. The CDR3 consists of 14 residues. V shed 4 bases, J shed 3 bases, and the junction held 3 bases outside the gene matches. The germline gives CDR1 MNHNS, CDR2 SASEGT. The CDR3 loop reads CASSVQRGYNEQFF. Here the CDR3 DNA reads TGTGCCAGCAGTGTTCAGCGGGGCTACAATGAGCAGTTCTTC.

This clonotype has a single count. CDR3 protein: CAVQSGGATDTQYF. In DNA, the CDR3 is TGTGCCGTCCAGAGCGGGGGGGCCACAGATACGCAGTATTTT. The J gene is TRBJ2-3, the V gene TRBV6-1, with TRBD2 matching over 10 bases. This CDR3 comprises 14 residues. V trimming: 11 bases; J trimming: 2 bases; junction bases outside the gene matches: 7. Germline values: CDR1 MNHNS, CDR2 SASEGT.

This sequence joins TRBV19 and TRBJ1-5; TRBD1 agrees at 10 bases. The CDR3 covers 18 residues. Looked up from germline, CDR1 is LNHDA and CDR2 is SQIVND (reference sequence). J was trimmed by 0 bases and V by 5 bases; bases with no gene match: 10. The CDR3 bases are TGTGCCAGTAGTTCTCCTTCCGGGACAGGGGATAGCAATCAGCCCCAGCATTTT. Its translation is CASSSPSGTGDSNQPQHF.

The rearrangement joins TRBV10-2 to TRBJ2-7; D gene ambiguous. The CDR3 runs to 12 residues. CDR1 is WSHSY, CDR2 SAAADI, per germline. Trimming shortened V by 6 bases and J by 5 bases, and 11 bases separated the two germline ends. The CDR3 DNA is TGCGCCAGCAGCAGGCCCCCAAACGAGCAGTACTTC. Protein: CASSRPPNEQYF.

V is TRBV19 and J is TRBJ2-3; TRBD2 might be the D (5 bases). From germline, CDR1 is LNHDA and CDR2 SQIVND (reference sequence). This CDR3 is 15 amino acids long. The ends were cut back, 5 bases at V and 3 bases at J, with 15 bases in the middle. The CDR3 reads CASSARGGTTDTQYF. Here the CDR3 DNA reads TGTGCCAGTAGTGCCCGGGGTGGTACTACAGATACGCAGTATTTT.

This rearrangement joins TRBV6-5 to TRBJ1-6, with 10 bases lining up with TRBD1. The germline V gene encodes CDR1 MNHEY and CDR2 SVGAGI. V gave up 4 bases and J gave up 7 bases; unmatched junction bases: 1. The CDR3 covers 14 residues. CDR3 coding DNA: TGTGCCAGCAGTTTGGGACAGGGGAATTCACCCCTCCACTTT. Translation: CASSLGQGNSPLHF.

The chain joins TRBV20-1 to TRBJ1-3; D might be TRBD1 (6 bases). The CDR3 is 14 residues long. CDR1 is DFQATT and CDR2 is SNEGSKA in the germline V gene (reference sequence). Trimming removed 6 bases at V and 4 bases at J, with 16 bases between. CDR3 nucleotides: TGCAGTGCCTATATACAGGGTAGAGGAAACACCATATATTTT. Amino acids: CSAYIQGRGNTIYF.

The chain recombines TRBV20-1 with TRBJ2-1; TRBD2 matches at 10 bases. The J segment lost 6 bases and the V segment lost 4 bases, leaving 15 bases of the junction unmatched. This CDR3 contains 17 residues. From germline, CDR1 is DFQATT and CDR2 SNEGSKA (reference sequence). The CDR3: CSATPMVAGGKFNEQFF. In DNA, the CDR3 is TGCAGTGCTACACCGATGGTAGCGGGGGGTAAATTCAATGAGCAGTTCTTC.

J is TRBJ2-5 and V is TRBV2; D may be TRBD2 (6 bases). Trimming shortened V by 7 bases and J by 1 base, and 16 bases separated the two germline ends. The CDR3 length is 15 residues. The germline V gene encodes CDR1 SNHLY and CDR2 FYNNEI. DNA for the CDR3: TGTGCCAGCACTGTAGCTAGCGAGACCCAAGAGACCCAGTACTTC. As protein: CASTVASETQETQYF.

The chain recombines TRBV28 with TRBJ2-7; TRBD2 aligns across 10 bases. This CDR3 spans 16 amino acids. V dropped 5 bases and J dropped 7; count of bases not matched to a gene: 14. The germline V gene encodes CDR1 MDHEN and CDR2 SYDVKM. CDR3 sequence reads: CASSPPDTSGMDEQYF. CDR3 coding DNA: TGTGCCAGCAGTCCCCCCGATACTAGCGGGATGGATGAGCAGTACTTC.

The V and J genes are TRBV20-1 and TRBJ1-2; TRBD1 might be the D (6 bases). CDR3 length: 12 residues. Trimming left V 1 base short and J 7 bases short, with 10 bases between. The germline V gene encodes CDR1 DFQATT and CDR2 SNEGSKA (reference sequence). The CDR3 nucleotides read TGCAGTGCTAGAGTCGGGGGGCTTGGCTACACCTTC. This translates into CSARVGGLGYTF.

The rearrangement uses TRBV7-2 and TRBJ2-7, with 7 bases matching TRBD2. Germline CDR1 reads SGHTA; CDR2 reads FQGNSA. This CDR3 is 13 amino acids long. The trim removed 1 base at V and 6 bases at J, leaving 3 bases unmatched. The CDR3, as DNA: TGTGCCAGCAGCTTAGGCGGGAGCCCCGAGCAGTACTTC. Protein product: CASSLGGSPEQYF.

This chain links TRBV20-1 with TRBJ2-1; no clear D gene. The CDR3 has 15 residues. The germline V gene encodes CDR1 DFQATT and CDR2 SNEGSKA (reference sequence). Trimming pared 0 bases from V and 0 bases from J, leaving 9 bases between. The CDR3 loop reads CSAREPLSSYNEQFF. Here the CDR3 DNA reads TGCAGTGCTAGAGAACCCCTGAGCTCCTACAATGAGCAGTTCTTC.

The genes are TRBV7-2 and TRBJ1-5, with TRBD1 as a possible D gene (5 bases). The germline gives CDR1 SGHTA, CDR2 FQGNSA. Trimming removed 5 bases from V and 5 bases from J, with 16 bases in between. This CDR3 is 15 amino acids long. The CDR3 DNA reads as TGTGCCAGCAGCCCTCGGTTGGGGCGAGATCAGCCCCAGCATTTT. It is translated as CASSPRLGRDQPQHF.

This rearrangement joins TRBV10-1 to TRBJ2-2; D might be TRBD2 (6 bases). The V end lost 5 bases, the J end lost 2 bases, and 9 bases lay between the germline ends. This CDR3 has 14 residues. From germline, CDR1 is WNHNN and CDR2 SYGVQD (reference sequence). CDR3 in DNA: TGCGCCAGCAGTCCGGGACTTAACACCGGGGAGCTGTTTTTT. Translating gives CASSPGLNTGELFF.

V usage is TRBV12-3 or TRBV12-4 and J usage is TRBJ1-2; D gene ambiguous. The CDR3 sequence is 15 residues long. V was trimmed by 8 bases and J by 2 bases, leaving 18 bases between them. The DNA for the CDR3 is TGTGCCAGCCCGCTCGGGCCCGGGCCCAACTATGGCTACACCTTC. It translates to CASPLGPGPNYGYTF.

This clonotype showed up just a few times. The chain is built from TRBV20-1 and TRBJ2-3; 8 nucleotides align to TRBD2. The CDR3 is 14 amino acids. The V gene's germline CDR1 is DFQATT and CDR2 SNEGSKA (reference sequence). V lost 5 bases to trimming and J lost 6 bases; unmatched junction nucleotides: 10. The CDR3 here is CSASSGGGRDTQYF. DNA of the CDR3: TGCAGTGCTTCCTCGGGAGGGGGAAGGGATACGCAGTATTTT.

The genes are TRBV5-1 and TRBJ1-2; D gene unclear. Trimming stripped 0 bases from V and 0 bases from J, with 9 bases between. Germline V CDR1 and CDR2: SGHRS, YFSETQ. This CDR3 spans 15 amino acids. The CDR3 DNA reads as TGCGCCAGCAGCTTGGAGTTGGGAGCTAACTATGGCTACACCTTC. Amino acids: CASSLELGANYGYTF.

The table lists this clonotype with a few counts. This chain joins TRBV7-2 and TRBJ1-2; 9 positions match TRBD1. V lost 6 bases and J lost 8; bases outside the gene matches: 7. The CDR3 spans 13 residues. Germline CDR1 SGHTA, CDR2 FQGNSA. The CDR3 spells CASRLTGGEGYTF. The CDR3 coding sequence is TGTGCCAGCAGATTGACAGGGGGAGAAGGCTACACCTTC.

This clonotype was counted only a few times. V and J are TRBV7-2 and TRBJ1-2; no clear D. V was clipped by 1 base and J by 3 bases, with 6 bases between them. Looked up from germline, CDR1 is SGHTA and CDR2 is FQGNSA. The CDR3 consists of 13 residues. This CDR3 reads CASSLGGYYGYTF. As DNA, the CDR3 is TGTGCCAGCAGCTTAGGAGGGTACTATGGCTACACCTTC.

The chain joins TRBV11-3 to TRBJ1-1, with D unclear. CDR3 length equals 13 residues. Trimming left V 1 base short and J 3 bases short, with 6 bases between. The V gene's germline CDR1 is SGHNT and CDR2 YENEEA. The DNA for the CDR3 is TGTGCCAGCAGCTTAGGAGTGGACACTGAAGCTTTCTTT. This encodes CASSLGVDTEAFF.

The V gene is TRBV6-1, the J gene TRBJ1-1; D uncertain. This CDR3 is 12 amino acids long. Germline-derived CDR1 and CDR2 are MNHNS and SASEGT. V was clipped by 7 bases and J by 5 bases, with 11 bases between them. The CDR3, as DNA: TGTGCCAGCAAGCCCCGGCAAACTGAAGCTTTCTTT. Its translation is CASKPRQTEAFF.

The chain is built from TRBV6-2 or TRBV6-3 and TRBJ2-2; 7 nucleotides agree with TRBD2. The CDR3 is 15 amino acids. V shed 5 bases, J shed 6 bases, and the junction held 9 bases outside the gene matches. Germline lookup yields CDR1 MNHEY and CDR2 SVGEGT. The CDR3 is CASSTPPGRAGELFF. CDR3 in DNA: TGTGCCAGCAGTACCCCCCCGGGGAGGGCCGGGGAGCTGTTTTTT.

The chain couples TRBV24-1 to TRBJ1-2; D is uncertain. Trimming took off 4 bases at V and 7 bases at J, with 9 bases between the two ends. Germline V lookup: CDR1 KGHDR, CDR2 SFDVKD. The CDR3 is made up of 12 amino acids. The DNA of the CDR3 is TGTGCCACCAGTGACGGACTGGGTGGCTACACCTTC. Amino acid sequence: CATSDGLGGYTF.

This clonotype was detected only a few times. The chain carries TRBV7-2 and TRBJ2-3; D may match TRBD1 or TRBD2 (5 bases each). Per the germline V gene, CDR1 is SGHTA and CDR2 is FQGNSA. V gave up 5 bases and J gave up 5 bases, with 17 bases separating them. The CDR3 runs to 15 residues. Here the CDR3 reads CASSPNDGAGDTQYF. The CDR3, as DNA: TGTGCCAGCAGCCCAAACGACGGGGCTGGAGATACGCAGTATTTT.

Only a few counts were recorded for this clonotype. The chain carries TRBV6-1 and TRBJ1-5; TRBD1 matches at 9 bases. The CDR3 covers 16 residues. Unmatched junction bases numbered 10, after V lost 5 bases and J lost 5 bases. Germline V gene data show CDR1 as MNHNS and CDR2 as SASEGT. In DNA form, the CDR3 reads TGTGCCAGCAGTCGTACCGGGACAGGGAATGATCAGCCCCAGCATTTT. It codes for CASSRTGTGNDQPQHF.

This clonotype is a singleton in its sample. The J gene is TRBJ2-7, the V gene TRBV7-2; 9 positions agree with TRBD2. The V and J ends lost 1 base and 4 bases, in that order; junction bases with no gene match: 5. Germline V lookup: CDR1 SGHTA, CDR2 FQGNSA. There are 15 residues in the CDR3. This chain's CDR3 is CASSLGLAGRYEQYF. For the CDR3, the DNA is TGTGCCAGCAGCTTAGGGCTAGCGGGAAGGTACGAGCAGTACTTC.

This chain connects TRBV9 to TRBJ2-1; D could derive from TRBD1 or TRBD2 (6 bases each). Germline lookup yields CDR1 SGDLS and CDR2 YYNGEE. CDR3 size: 15 residues. V gave up 2 bases and J gave up 4 bases, with 13 bases separating them. The CDR3 nucleotides read TGTGCCAGCAGCGTGACGGGGGCAGTTTACAATGAGCAGTTCTTC. Its translation: CASSVTGAVYNEQFF.